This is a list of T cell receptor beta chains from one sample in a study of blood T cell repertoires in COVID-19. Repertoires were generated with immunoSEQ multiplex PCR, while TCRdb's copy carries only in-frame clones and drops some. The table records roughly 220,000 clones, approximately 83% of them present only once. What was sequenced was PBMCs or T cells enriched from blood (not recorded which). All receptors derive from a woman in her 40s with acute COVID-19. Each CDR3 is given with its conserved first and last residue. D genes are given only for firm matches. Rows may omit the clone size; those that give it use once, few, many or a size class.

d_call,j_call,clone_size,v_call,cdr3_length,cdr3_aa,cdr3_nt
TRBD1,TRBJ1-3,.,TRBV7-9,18,CASSPDRGWGVTGNTIYF,TGTGCCAGCAGCCCGGACAGGGGGTGGGGAGTTACTGGAAACACCATATATTTT
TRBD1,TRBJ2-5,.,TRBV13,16,CASSFRDRGVQETQYF,TGTGCCAGCAGCTTTAGGGACAGGGGGGTCCAAGAGACCCAGTACTTC
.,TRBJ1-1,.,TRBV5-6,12,CASSAAHTEAFF,TGTGCCAGCAGCGCGGCACACACTGAAGCTTTCTTT
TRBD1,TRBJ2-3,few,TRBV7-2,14,CASRGQVGTDTQYF,TGTGCCAGCAGGGGACAGGTTGGCACAGATACGCAGTATTTT
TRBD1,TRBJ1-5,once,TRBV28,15,CASRPTGVSNQPQHF,TGTGCCAGCAGACCGACAGGGGTTAGCAATCAGCCCCAGCATTTT
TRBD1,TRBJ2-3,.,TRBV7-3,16,CASSPTWDRSPDTQYF,TGTGCCAGCAGCCCCACTTGGGACAGGTCCCCTGATACGCAGTATTTT
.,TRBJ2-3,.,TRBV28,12,CASGRVTDTQYF,TGTGCCAGCGGGCGGGTAACAGATACGCAGTATTTT
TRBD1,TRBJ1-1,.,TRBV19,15,CAARDRGALNTEAFF,TGTGCCGCCAGGGACAGGGGGGCCTTGAACACTGAAGCTTTCTTT
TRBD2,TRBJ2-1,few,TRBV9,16,CASSPRGTSSYNEQFF,TGTGCCAGCAGCCCAAGAGGGACTAGCTCCTACAATGAGCAGTTCTTC
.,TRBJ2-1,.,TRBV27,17,CASSLSLTGSSYNEQFF,TGTGCCAGCAGTTTATCTCTGACGGGGAGCTCCTACAATGAGCAGTTCTTC
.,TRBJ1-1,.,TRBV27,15,CASSSIQGTNTEAFF,TGTGCCAGCAGTTCGATCCAGGGAACGAACACTGAAGCTTTCTTT
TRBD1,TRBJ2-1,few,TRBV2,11,CASGQYNEQFF,TGTGCCTCGGGACAGTACAATGAGCAGTTCTTC
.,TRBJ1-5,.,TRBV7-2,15,CASSYQGGGNQPQHF,TGTGCCAGCAGTTATCAGGGAGGAGGCAATCAGCCCCAGCATTTT
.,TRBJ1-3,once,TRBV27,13,CASSTTGGNTIYF,TGTGCCAGCAGTACGACAGGTGGAAACACCATATATTTT
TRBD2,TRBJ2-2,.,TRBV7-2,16,CASSPTSGRNTGELFF,TGTGCCAGCAGCCCCACTAGCGGGAGGAACACCGGGGAGCTGTTTTTT
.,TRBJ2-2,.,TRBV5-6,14,CASSSRDRLGELFF,TGTGCCAGCAGCTCCCGAGACAGGCTCGGGGAGCTGTTTTTT
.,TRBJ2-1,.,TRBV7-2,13,CASSLKANNEQFF,TGTGCCAGCAGCTTAAAAGCGAACAATGAGCAGTTCTTC
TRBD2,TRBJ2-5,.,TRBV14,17,CASSPGTSGEYQETQYF,TGTGCCAGCAGCCCCGGGACTAGCGGAGAGTACCAAGAGACCCAGTACTTC
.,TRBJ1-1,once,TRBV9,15,CASSVDQGVNTEAFF,TGTGCCAGCAGCGTAGATCAAGGGGTGAACACTGAAGCTTTCTTT
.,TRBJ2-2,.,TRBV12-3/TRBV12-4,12,CASVRNTGELFF,TGTGCCAGCGTCAGGAACACCGGGGAGCTGTTTTTT
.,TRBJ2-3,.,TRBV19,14,CASSMVLAPDTQYF,TGTGCCAGTAGTATGGTTCTAGCACCAGATACGCAGTATTTT
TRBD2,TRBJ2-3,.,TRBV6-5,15,CACRISGSGTDTQYF,TGTGCCTGTAGGATTAGCGGGAGCGGTACAGATACGCAGTATTTT
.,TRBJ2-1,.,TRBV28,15,CASSSLWVSVNEQFF,TGTGCCAGCAGTTCCCTGTGGGTTAGCGTAAATGAGCAGTTCTTC
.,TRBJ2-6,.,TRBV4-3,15,CASSQEFAGANVLTF,TGCGCCAGCAGCCAAGAGTTCGCGGGGGCCAACGTCCTGACTTTC
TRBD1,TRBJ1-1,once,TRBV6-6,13,CASSLRQGGEAFF,TGTGCCAGCAGTCTTCGACAGGGCGGTGAAGCTTTCTTT
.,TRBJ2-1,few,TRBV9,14,CASSVASLSNEQFF,TGTGCCAGCAGCGTAGCTAGTCTTAGTAATGAGCAGTTCTTC
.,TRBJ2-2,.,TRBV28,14,CASKGGGNTGELFF,TGTGCCAGCAAAGGGGGGGGAAACACCGGGGAGCTGTTTTTT
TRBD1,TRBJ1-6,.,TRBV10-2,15,CASKGTGDYNSPLHF,TGCGCCAGCAAAGGGACAGGGGATTATAATTCACCCCTCCACTTT
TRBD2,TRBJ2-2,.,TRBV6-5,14,CAGRAGGGAGELFF,TGTGCCGGCAGAGCGGGAGGAGGCGCCGGGGAGCTGTTTTTT
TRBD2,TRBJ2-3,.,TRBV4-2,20,CASSPAPGLAGGPGTDTQYF,TGTGCCAGCAGCCCCGCCCCGGGACTAGCGGGAGGGCCAGGCACAGATACGCAGTATTTT
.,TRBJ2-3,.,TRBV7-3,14,CASGLAGGSDTQYF,TGTGCCAGTGGATTGGCGGGCGGATCAGATACGCAGTATTTT
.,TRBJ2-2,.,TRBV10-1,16,CASSLTGTSATGELFF,TGCGCCAGCAGTTTAACCGGGACATCCGCCACCGGGGAGCTGTTTTTT
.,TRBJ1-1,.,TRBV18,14,CASSPLRGNTEAFF,TGTGCCAGCTCACCACTCAGGGGAAACACTGAAGCTTTCTTT
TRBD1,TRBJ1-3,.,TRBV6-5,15,CASSYSRTGADTIYF,TGTGCCAGCAGTTACTCCAGGACAGGGGCGGACACCATATATTTT
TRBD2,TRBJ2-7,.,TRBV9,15,CASSVESGRGREQYF,TGTGCCAGCAGCGTAGAGAGCGGGAGAGGGAGGGAGCAGTACTTC
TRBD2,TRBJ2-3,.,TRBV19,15,CASSMGLAGGDTQYF,TGTGCCAGTAGTATGGGACTAGCGGGAGGAGATACGCAGTATTTT
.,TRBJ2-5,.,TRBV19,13,CASSRPEGGTQYF,TGTGCCAGTAGTCGACCGGAGGGAGGGACCCAGTACTTC
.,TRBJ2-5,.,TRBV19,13,CASTSGAAGTQYF,TGTGCCAGTACCTCTGGAGCCGCGGGGACCCAGTACTTC
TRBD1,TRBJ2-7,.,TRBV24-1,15,CATSDLGGQIHEQYF,TGTGCCACCAGTGATTTGGGGGGACAGATCCACGAGCAGTACTTC
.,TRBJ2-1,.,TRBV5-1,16,CASSPSGGERYNEQFF,TGCGCCAGCAGCCCCTCCGGGGGAGAGAGGTACAATGAGCAGTTCTTC
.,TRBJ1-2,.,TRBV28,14,CASSPGGGHYGYTF,TGTGCCAGCAGTCCTGGGGGGGGTCACTATGGCTACACCTTC
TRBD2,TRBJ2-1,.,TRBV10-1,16,CASSPSSGRLNNEQFF,TGCGCCAGCAGCCCCTCTAGCGGGAGGCTCAACAATGAGCAGTTCTTC
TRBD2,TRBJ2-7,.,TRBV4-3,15,CASRQGLALSYEQYF,TGCGCCAGCAGACAGGGACTAGCCCTATCCTACGAGCAGTACTTC
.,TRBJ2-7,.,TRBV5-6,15,CASSLRETYPYEQYF,TGTGCCAGCAGCTTGCGGGAAACGTACCCCTACGAGCAGTACTTC
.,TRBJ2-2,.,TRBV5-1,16,CASSLEGGRATGELFF,TGCGCCAGCAGCTTGGAGGGGGGGCGCGCCACCGGGGAGCTGTTTTTT
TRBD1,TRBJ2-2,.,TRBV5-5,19,CASSLRSQGAIMGTGELFF,TGTGCCAGCAGCCTGAGGAGCCAGGGGGCGATTATGGGAACCGGGGAGCTGTTTTTT
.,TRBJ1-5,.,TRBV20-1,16,CSASPKDRGMNQPQHF,TGCAGTGCTAGTCCCAAGGACCGGGGTATGAATCAGCCCCAGCATTTT
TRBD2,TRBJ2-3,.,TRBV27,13,CASSSRGGVTQYF,TGTGCCAGCAGTTCGCGGGGGGGAGTTACGCAGTATTTT
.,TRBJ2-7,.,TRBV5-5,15,CASSLALAGTYEQYF,TGTGCCAGCAGCTTGGCACTAGCCGGAACCTACGAGCAGTACTTC
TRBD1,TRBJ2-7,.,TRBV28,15,CASSLNTGGTYEQYF,TGTGCCAGCAGTTTAAATACAGGGGGCACCTACGAGCAGTACTTC
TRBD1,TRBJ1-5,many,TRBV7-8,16,CASSYREPGGGQPQHF,TGTGCCAGCAGCTACAGAGAACCAGGGGGAGGACAGCCCCAGCATTTT
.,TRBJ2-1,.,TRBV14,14,CASSPRSSANEQFF,TGTGCCAGCAGCCCCCGGTCCAGCGCTAATGAGCAGTTCTTC
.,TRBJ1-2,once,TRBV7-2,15,CASSRGQPGNYGYTF,TGTGCCAGCAGCCGCGGACAGCCGGGTAACTATGGCTACACCTTC
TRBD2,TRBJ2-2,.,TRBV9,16,CASSVLADSNTGELFF,TGTGCCAGCAGCGTACTAGCGGATTCTAACACCGGGGAGCTGTTTTTT